These 11 T cell receptor beta chains originate from one sample sequenced in a study of CD8 T cells in Susac syndrome. Random hexamers served to reverse transcribe about 0.5 to 1 ug RNA. TCRdb re-analysed the immunoSEQ multiplex PCR reads in MiXCR, keeping a single row per CDR3 protein. The sample lists about 76,000 distinct CDR3 sequences, about 91% occurring once. Sequenced material: CD8+ T cells from PBMCs. The receptor set was obtained from a human donor with multiple sclerosis.

V usage is TRBV6-1 and J usage is TRBJ2-7; no definite D call. The V gene lost 6 bases and the J gene lost 3 bases, with 21 bases spanning the gap. Germline CDR1 MNHNS, CDR2 SASEGT. This CDR3 comprises 16 residues. The CDR3 coding sequence is TGTGCCAGCAGCCACAGACCAGGACCCATTCACTACGAGCAGTACTTC. Its protein product is CASSHRPGPIHYEQYF.

The V and J genes are TRBV19 and TRBJ2-7; 10 bases agree with TRBD2. The J segment lost 4 bases and the V segment lost 5 bases, leaving 5 bases of the junction unmatched. CDR3 length: 14 amino acids. The V gene's germline CDR1 is LNHDA and CDR2 SQIVND (reference sequence). The CDR3 spells CASSPASGRYEQYF. The CDR3 coding sequence is TGTGCCAGTAGTCCAGCTAGCGGGAGATACGAGCAGTACTTC.

The V gene is TRBV12-3 or TRBV12-4, the J gene TRBJ2-5; no reliable D call. The ends were cut back, 2 bases at V and 1 base at J, with 8 bases in the middle. CDR3 length: 14 residues. CDR3 protein: CASSLISSQETQYF. In DNA, the CDR3 is TGTGCCAGCAGTTTAATCTCTAGCCAAGAGACCCAGTACTTC.

The sample holds one count of this clonotype. In DNA form, the CDR3 reads TGTGCCACCAGTGATATGCCCAATGAGCAGTTCTTC. Its protein product is CATSDMPNEQFF. The chain employs TRBV24-1 and TRBJ2-1, with D hard to call. Looked up from germline, CDR1 is KGHDR and CDR2 is SFDVKD. V lost 3 bases and J 6 bases, leaving 5 bases between the germline ends. The CDR3 is 12 amino acids.

This clonotype was seen just once. This sequence joins TRBV3-1 and TRBJ1-2; possibly TRBD1 for D (6 bases). This CDR3 contains 16 residues. Trimming shortened V by 3 bases and J by 5 bases, and 19 bases separated the two germline ends. The germline V gene has CDR1 LGHDT and CDR2 YNNKEL (reference sequence). The CDR3 here is CASSHADEGDSYGYTF. In nucleotides, the CDR3 is TGTGCCAGCAGCCACGCTGACGAGGGGGACTCTTATGGCTACACCTTC. Full variable domain (rest looked up from reference TRBV3-1 and TRBJ1-2): DTAVSQTPKYLVTQMGNDKSIKCEQNLGHDTMYWYKQDSKKFLKIMFSYNNKELIINETVPNRFSPKSPDKAHLNLHINSLELGDSAVYFCASSHADEGDSYGYTFGSGTRLTVV.

The V and J genes are TRBV7-8 and TRBJ1-5; D is unclear. The CDR3 runs 17 residues. V lost 1 base to trimming and J lost 5 bases, with 18 bases between them. Germline-derived CDR1 and CDR2 are SGHVS and FQNEAQ. The CDR3 nucleotides are TGTGCCAGCAGCTTAGGGTGGCGACTCGAAGAAGATCAGCCCCAGCATTTT. This translates into CASSLGWRLEEDQPQHF.

The gene calls are TRBV14 and TRBJ2-3; TRBD2 matches at 7 bases. In germline, CDR1 is SGHDN, CDR2 FVKESK. V lost 0 bases to trimming and J lost 3 bases; unmatched junction nucleotides: 6. This CDR3 is 16 amino acids long. CDR3 nucleotides: TGTGCCAGCAGCCAAGAAAGGGACTACTATACAGATACGCAGTATTTT. Translation: CASSQERDYYTDTQYF.

The chain combines TRBV2 with TRBJ2-7; 9 nucleotides match TRBD1. Germline CDR1 reads SNHLY; CDR2 reads FYNNEI. The V segment lost 7 bases and the J segment 0 bases; nucleotides outside the gene matches: 7. CDR3 length: 15 residues. The CDR3 DNA reads as TGTGCCAGCACCCCGGGACAGGGAAGCTCCTACGAGCAGTACTTC. It is translated as CASTPGQGSSYEQYF.

The chain has TRBV7-2 and TRBJ1-5; 7 bases line up with TRBD1. The junction had 10 bases not matched to a gene; V was cut back by 5 bases and J by 0 bases. In germline, CDR1 is SGHTA, CDR2 FQGNSA. This CDR3 has 17 amino acids. CDR3: CASSPGTVVYSNQPQHF. The CDR3 DNA follows: TGTGCCAGCAGCCCGGGGACAGTAGTATATAGCAATCAGCCCCAGCATTTT.

The chain is built from TRBV12-3 or TRBV12-4 and TRBJ1-2, with D unclear. The CDR3 contains 15 residues. The germline V and J ends were trimmed by 2 bases and 5 bases, with 15 bases remaining between them. The CDR3 sequence is CASSLINSLAYGYTF. The CDR3 region has the DNA TGTGCCAGCAGTTTAATCAACAGCCTGGCGTATGGCTACACCTTC.

The V call is TRBV7-9, the J call TRBJ2-7, with D possibly being TRBD1 or TRBD2 (5 bases each). V was trimmed by 5 bases and J by 5 bases, leaving 7 bases between them. Germline loops: CDR1 SEHNR, CDR2 FQNEAQ (reference sequence). The CDR3 has 11 residues. CDR3 protein: CASSPGHEQYF. CDR3 DNA sequence: TGTGCCAGCAGCCCGGGGCACGAGCAGTACTTC.